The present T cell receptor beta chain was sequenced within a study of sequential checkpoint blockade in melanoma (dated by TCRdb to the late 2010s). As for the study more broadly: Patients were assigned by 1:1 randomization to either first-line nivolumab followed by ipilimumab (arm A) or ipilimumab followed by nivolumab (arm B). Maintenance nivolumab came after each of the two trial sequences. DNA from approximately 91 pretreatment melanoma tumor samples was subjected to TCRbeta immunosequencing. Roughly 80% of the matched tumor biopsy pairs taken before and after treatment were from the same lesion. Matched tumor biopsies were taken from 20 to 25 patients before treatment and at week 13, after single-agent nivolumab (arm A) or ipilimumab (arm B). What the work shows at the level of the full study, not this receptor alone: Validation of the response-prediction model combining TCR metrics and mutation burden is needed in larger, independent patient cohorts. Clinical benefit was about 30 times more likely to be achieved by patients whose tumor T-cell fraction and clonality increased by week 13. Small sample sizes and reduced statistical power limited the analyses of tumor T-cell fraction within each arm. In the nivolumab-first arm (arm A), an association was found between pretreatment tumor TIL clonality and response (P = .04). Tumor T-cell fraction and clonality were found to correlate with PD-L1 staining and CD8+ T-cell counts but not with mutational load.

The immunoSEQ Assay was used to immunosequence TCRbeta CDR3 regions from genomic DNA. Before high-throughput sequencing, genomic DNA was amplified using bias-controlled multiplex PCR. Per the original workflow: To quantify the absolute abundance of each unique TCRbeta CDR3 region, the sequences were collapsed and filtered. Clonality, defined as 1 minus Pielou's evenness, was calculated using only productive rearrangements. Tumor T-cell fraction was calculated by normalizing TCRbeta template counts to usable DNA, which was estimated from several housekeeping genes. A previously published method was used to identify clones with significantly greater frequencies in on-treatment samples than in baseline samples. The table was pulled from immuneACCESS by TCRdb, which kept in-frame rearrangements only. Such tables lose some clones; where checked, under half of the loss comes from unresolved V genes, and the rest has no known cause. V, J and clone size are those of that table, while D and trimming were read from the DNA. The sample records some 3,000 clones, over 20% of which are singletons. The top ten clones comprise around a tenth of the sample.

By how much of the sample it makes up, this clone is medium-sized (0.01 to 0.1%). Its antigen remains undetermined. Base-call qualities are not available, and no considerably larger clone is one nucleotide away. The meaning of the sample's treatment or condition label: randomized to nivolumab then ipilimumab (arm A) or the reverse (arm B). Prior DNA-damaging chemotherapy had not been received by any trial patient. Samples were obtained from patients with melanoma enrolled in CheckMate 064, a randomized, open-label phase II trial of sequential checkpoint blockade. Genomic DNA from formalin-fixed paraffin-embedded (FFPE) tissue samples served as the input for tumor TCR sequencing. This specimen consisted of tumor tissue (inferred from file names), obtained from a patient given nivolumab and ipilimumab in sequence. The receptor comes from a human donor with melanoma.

In nucleotides, the sequence is TGTGCCTGGAGTGTATATGGGTTTGAGGGGCCTGAAGCTTTCTTT. Translated, it reads CAWSVYGFEGPEAFF. Rearrangement joined TRBV30 to TRBJ1-1, with TRBD1 perhaps the D gene, on 5 matching bases. V loses 0 bases of germline sequence and J loses 6 bases, and the interval between the two ends is 17 bases. The germline V gene (reference sequence) specifies GTSNPN as CDR1 and SVGIG as CDR2. The CDR3, cysteine through phenylalanine, is 15 amino acids long. The retained sequence is limited to the CDR3, 45 bases, with the frame set at the first base.